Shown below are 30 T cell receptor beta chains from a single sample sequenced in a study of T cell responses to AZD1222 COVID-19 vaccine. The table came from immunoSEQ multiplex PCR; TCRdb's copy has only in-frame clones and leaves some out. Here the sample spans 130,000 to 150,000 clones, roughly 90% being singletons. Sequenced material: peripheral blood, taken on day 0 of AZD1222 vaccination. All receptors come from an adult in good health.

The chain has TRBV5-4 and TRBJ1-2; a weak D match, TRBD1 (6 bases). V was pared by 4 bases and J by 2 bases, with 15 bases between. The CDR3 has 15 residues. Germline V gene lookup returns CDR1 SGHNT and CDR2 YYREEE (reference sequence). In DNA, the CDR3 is TGTGCCAGCAGCGGAGCAAGCAGGGGAAACTATGGCTACACCTTC. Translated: CASSGASRGNYGYTF.

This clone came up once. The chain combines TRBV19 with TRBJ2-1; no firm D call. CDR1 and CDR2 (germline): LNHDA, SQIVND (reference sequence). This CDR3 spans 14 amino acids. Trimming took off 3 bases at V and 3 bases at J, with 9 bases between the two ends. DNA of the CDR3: TGTGCCAGTAGTATCCAGCAGAGCTACAATGAGCAGTTCTTC. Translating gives CASSIQQSYNEQFF.

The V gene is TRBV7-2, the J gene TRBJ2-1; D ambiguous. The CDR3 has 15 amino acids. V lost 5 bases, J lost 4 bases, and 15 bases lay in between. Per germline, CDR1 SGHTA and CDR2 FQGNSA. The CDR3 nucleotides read TGTGCCAGCAGCCCCAAAAGGGCACTATACAATGAGCAGTTCTTC. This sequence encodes CASSPKRALYNEQFF. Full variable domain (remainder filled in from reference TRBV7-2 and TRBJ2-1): GAGVSQSPSNKVTEKGKDVELRCDPISGHTALYWYRQSLGQGLEFLIYFQGNSAPDKSGLPSDRFSAERTGGSVSTLTIQRTQQEDSAVYLCASSPKRALYNEQFFGPGTRLTVL.

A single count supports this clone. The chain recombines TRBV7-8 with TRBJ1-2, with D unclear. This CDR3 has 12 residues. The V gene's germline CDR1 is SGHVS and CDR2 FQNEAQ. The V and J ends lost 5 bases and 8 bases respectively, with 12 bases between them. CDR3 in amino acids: CASSPDLVGYTF. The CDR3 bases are TGTGCCAGCAGCCCGGACTTGGTGGGCTACACCTTC.

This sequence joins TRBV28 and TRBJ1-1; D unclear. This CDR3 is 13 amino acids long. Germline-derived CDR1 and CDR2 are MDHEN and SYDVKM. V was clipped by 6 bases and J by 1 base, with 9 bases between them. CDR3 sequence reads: CASSQTRNTEAFF. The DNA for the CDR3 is TGTGCCAGCAGCCAGACAAGGAACACTGAAGCTTTCTTT.

For the CDR3, the DNA is TGTGCCAGCAGTGACACAGATACGCAGTATTTT. Its translation is CASSDTDTQYF. V gene TRBV2 combines with J gene TRBJ2-3; the D is unclear. CDR1 is SNHLY, CDR2 FYNNEI, per germline. The V end was cut by 3 bases, the J end by 2 bases, with 0 bases between. This CDR3 comprises 11 residues.

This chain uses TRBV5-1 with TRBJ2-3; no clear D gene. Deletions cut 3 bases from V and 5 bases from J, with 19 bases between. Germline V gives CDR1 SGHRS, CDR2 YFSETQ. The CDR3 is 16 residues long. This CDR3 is CASSSIMEGSGDTQYF. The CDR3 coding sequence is TGCGCCAGCAGCTCCATTATGGAAGGTTCAGGAGATACGCAGTATTTT.

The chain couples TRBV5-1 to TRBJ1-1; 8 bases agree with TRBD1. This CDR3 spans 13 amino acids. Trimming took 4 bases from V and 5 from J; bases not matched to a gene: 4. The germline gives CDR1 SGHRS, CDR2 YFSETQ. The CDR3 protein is CASSLRGQTEAFF. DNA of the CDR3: TGCGCCAGCAGCCTCAGGGGGCAGACTGAAGCTTTCTTT.

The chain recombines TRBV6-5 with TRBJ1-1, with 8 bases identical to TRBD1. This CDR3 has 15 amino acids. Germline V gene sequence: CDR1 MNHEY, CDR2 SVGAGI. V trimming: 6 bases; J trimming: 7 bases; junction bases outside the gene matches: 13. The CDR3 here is CASRRSQGASGEAFF. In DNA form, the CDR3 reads TGTGCCAGCAGGAGATCGCAGGGGGCATCGGGTGAAGCTTTCTTT.

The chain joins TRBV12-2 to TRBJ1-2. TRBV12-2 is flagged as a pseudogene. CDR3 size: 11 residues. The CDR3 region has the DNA TGTGCAAGTCGCTCTTCGTATGGCTACACCTTC. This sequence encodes CASRSSYGYTF.

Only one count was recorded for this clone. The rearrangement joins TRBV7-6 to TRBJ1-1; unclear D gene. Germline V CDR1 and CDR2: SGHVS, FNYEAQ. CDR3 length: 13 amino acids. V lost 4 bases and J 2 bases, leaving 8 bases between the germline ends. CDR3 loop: CASSSNYNTEAFF. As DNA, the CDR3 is TGTGCCAGCAGCTCTAACTATAACACTGAAGCTTTCTTT.

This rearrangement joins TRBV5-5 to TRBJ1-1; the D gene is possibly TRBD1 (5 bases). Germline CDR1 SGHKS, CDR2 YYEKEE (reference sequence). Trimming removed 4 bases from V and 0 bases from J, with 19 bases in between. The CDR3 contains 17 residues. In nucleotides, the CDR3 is TGTGCCAGCAGCCCATGGGGCGGGACGGAGATGAACACTGAAGCTTTCTTT. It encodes CASSPWGGTEMNTEAFF.

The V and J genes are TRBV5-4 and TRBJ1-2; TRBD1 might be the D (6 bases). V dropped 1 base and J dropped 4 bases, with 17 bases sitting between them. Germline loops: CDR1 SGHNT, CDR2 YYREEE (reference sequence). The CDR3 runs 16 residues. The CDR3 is CASSLIDRGPGYGYTF. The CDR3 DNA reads TGTGCCAGCAGCTTGATTGATCGGGGGCCCGGCTATGGCTACACCTTC.

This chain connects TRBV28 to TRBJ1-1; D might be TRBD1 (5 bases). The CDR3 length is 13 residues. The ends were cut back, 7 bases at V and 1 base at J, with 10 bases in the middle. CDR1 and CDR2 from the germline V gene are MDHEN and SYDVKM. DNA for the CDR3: TGTGCCAGCATCGTCGGGGGGAACACTGAAGCTTTCTTT. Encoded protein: CASIVGGNTEAFF.

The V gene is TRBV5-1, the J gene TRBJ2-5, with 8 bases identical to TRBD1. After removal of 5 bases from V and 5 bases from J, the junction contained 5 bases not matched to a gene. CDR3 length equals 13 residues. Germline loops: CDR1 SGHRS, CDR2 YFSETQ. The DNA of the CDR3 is TGCGCCAGCAGTTTCGGACAGGGCGAGACCCAGTACTTC. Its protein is CASSFGQGETQYF.

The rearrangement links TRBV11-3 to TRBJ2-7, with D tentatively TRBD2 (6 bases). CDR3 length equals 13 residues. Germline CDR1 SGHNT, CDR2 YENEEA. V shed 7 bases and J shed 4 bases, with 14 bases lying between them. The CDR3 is CASNPGSSYEQYF. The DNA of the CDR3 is TGTGCCAGCAACCCCGGGAGTTCGTACGAGCAGTACTTC.

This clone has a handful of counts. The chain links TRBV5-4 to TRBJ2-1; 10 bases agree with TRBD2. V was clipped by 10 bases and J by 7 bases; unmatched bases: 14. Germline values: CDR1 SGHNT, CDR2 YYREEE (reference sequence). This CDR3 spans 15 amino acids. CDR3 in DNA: TGTGCCCTCTTAAAAGCGGGAGGGCCTGGGAATGAGCAGTTCTTC. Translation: CALLKAGGPGNEQFF. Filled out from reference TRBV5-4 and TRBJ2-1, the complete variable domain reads ETGVTQSPTHLIKTRGQQVTLRCSSQSGHNTVSWYQQALGQGPQFIFQYYREEENGRGNFPPRFSGLQFPNYSSELNVNALELDDSALYLCALLKAGGPGNEQFFGPGTRLTVL.

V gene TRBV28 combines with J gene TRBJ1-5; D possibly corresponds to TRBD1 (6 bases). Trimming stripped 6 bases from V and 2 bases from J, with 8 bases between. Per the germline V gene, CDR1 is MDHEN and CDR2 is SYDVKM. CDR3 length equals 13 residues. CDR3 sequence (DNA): TGTGCCAGCAGGACAGGTGGCAATCAGCCCCAGCATTTT. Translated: CASRTGGNQPQHF. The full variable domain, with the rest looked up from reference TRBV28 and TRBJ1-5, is DVKVTQSSRYLVKRTGEKVFLECVQDMDHENMFWYRQDPGLGLRLIYFSYDVKMKEKGDIPEGYSVSREKKERFSLILESASTNQTSMYLCASRTGGNQPQHFGDGTRLSIL.

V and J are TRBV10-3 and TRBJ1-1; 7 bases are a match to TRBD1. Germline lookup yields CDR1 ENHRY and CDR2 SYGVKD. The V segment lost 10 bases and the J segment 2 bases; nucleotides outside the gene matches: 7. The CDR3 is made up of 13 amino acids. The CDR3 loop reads CATKGARNTEAFF. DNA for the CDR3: TGTGCCACCAAGGGGGCGAGAAACACTGAAGCTTTCTTT.

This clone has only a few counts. As DNA, the CDR3 is TGTGCCAGCAGTGCAGTGGAAGAGACCCAGTACTTC. Translating gives CASSAVEETQYF. The rearrangement uses TRBV2 and TRBJ2-5; D unclear. Germline V lookup: CDR1 SNHLY, CDR2 FYNNEI. The V and J ends lost 4 bases and 3 bases respectively, with 6 bases between them. The CDR3 runs 12 residues.

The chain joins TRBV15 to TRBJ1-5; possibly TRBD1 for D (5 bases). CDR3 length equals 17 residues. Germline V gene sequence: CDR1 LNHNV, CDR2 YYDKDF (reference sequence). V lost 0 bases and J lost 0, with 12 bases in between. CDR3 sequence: CATSRDGGGFSNQPQHF. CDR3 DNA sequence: TGTGCCACCAGCAGAGATGGGGGGGGGTTTAGCAATCAGCCCCAGCATTTT.

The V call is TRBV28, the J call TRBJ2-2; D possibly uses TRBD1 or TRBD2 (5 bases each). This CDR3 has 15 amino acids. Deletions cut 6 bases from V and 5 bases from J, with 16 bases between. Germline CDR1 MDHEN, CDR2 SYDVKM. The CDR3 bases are TGTGCCAGCAGCGCCGGGGCGCTCGAAACCGGGGAGCTGTTTTTT. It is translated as CASSAGALETGELFF.

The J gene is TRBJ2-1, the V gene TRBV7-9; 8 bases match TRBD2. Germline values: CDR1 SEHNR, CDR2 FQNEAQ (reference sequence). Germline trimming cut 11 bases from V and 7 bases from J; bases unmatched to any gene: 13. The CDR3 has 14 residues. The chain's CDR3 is CAAGRAGGKNEQFF. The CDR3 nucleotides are TGTGCCGCCGGGCGGGCGGGAGGCAAAAATGAGCAGTTCTTC.

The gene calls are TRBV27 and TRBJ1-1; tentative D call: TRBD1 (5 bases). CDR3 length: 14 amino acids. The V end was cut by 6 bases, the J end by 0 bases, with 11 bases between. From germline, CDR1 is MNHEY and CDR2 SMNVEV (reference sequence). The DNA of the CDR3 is TGTGCCAGCAGACCCGCGGGGGTGAACACTGAAGCTTTCTTT. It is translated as CASRPAGVNTEAFF.

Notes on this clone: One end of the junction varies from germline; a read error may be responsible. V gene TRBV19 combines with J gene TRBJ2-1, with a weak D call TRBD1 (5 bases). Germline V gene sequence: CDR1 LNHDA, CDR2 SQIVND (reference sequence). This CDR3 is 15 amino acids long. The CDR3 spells CASKVGVSLYYEQFF. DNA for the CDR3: TGTGCCAGTAAGGTAGGGGTCTCCCTCTACTATGAGCAGTTCTTC.

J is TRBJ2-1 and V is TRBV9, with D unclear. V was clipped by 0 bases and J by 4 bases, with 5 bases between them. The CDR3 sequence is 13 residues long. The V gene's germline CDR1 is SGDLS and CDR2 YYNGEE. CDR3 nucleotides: TGTGCCAGCAGCGTAGCAGATTACAATGAGCAGTTCTTC. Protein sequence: CASSVADYNEQFF.

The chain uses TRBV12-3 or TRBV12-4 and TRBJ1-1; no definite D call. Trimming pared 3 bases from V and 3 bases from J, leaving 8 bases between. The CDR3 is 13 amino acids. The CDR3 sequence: CASSLPGDTEAFF. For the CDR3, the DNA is TGTGCCAGCAGTTTGCCCGGGGACACTGAAGCTTTCTTT.

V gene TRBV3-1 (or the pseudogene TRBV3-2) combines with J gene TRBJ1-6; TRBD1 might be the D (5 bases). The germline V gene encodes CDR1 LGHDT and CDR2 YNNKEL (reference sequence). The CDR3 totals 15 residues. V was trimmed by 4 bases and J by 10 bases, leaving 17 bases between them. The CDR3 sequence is CASSPSVGGDSPLHF. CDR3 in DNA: TGTGCCAGCAGCCCCTCCGTGGGGGGAGACTCACCCCTCCACTTT.

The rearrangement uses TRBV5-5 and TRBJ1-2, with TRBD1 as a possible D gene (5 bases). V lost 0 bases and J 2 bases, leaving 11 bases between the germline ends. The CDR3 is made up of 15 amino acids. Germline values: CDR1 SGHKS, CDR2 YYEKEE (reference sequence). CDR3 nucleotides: TGTGCCAGCAGCTTGGAGGCGGGGCGGAACTATGGCTACACCTTC. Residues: CASSLEAGRNYGYTF.

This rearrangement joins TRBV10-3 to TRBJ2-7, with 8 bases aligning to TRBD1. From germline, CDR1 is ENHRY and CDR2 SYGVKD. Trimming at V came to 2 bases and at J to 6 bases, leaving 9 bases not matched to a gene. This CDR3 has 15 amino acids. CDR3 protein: CAISERKLTGGEQYF. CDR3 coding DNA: TGTGCCATCAGTGAGCGAAAACTAACAGGGGGCGAGCAGTACTTC.